The 20 T cell receptor beta chains reported below all come from one sample, sequenced in a study of blood T cell repertoires in COVID-19. Some clones are missing from TCRdb's copy, which holds only in-frame ones; the method was immunoSEQ multiplex PCR. Counted here are approximately 96,000 clones, approximately 84% occurring once; the ten biggest clones make up approximately 12%. Source material: peripheral blood. These receptors all stem from a woman of 80 years or more with acute or convalescent COVID-19.

V is TRBV7-9 and J is TRBJ2-2; maybe TRBD1 (5 bases). Germline V gene lookup returns CDR1 SEHNR and CDR2 FQNEAQ (reference sequence). With 5 bases removed from V and 0 bases from J, the gap between germline ends came to 16 bases. The CDR3 is 17 amino acids. The CDR3 sequence is CASSLNPGITNTGELFF. The CDR3 DNA reads TGTGCCAGCAGCCTAAACCCAGGGATAACGAACACCGGGGAGCTGTTTTTT.

This clone was seen only a few times. V gene TRBV7-3 combines with J gene TRBJ1-5, with D tentatively TRBD1 (6 bases). V shed 4 bases and J shed 1 base, with 8 bases lying between them. Germline CDR1 and CDR2: SGHTA and FQGTGA. The CDR3 runs 14 residues. Written as DNA, the CDR3 is TGTGCCAGCAGCTCCGACAGGAGCAATCAGCCCCAGCATTTT. This codes for CASSSDRSNQPQHF.

This chain links TRBV27 with TRBJ1-2, with D tentatively TRBD1 (5 bases). This CDR3 is built from 14 residues. Germline lookup yields CDR1 MNHEY and CDR2 SMNVEV (reference sequence). V was clipped by 3 bases and J by 2 bases, with 10 bases between them. The CDR3 coding sequence is TGTGCCAGCAGTTTGGGGCTCGGAAACTATGGCTACACCTTC. It is translated as CASSLGLGNYGYTF.

The chain carries TRBV6-2 or TRBV6-3 and TRBJ1-2; D is undetermined. Trimming shortened V by 6 bases and J by 5 bases, and 19 bases separated the two germline ends. The CDR3 contains 15 residues. Germline lookup yields CDR1 MNHEY and CDR2 SVGEGT. This chain's CDR3 is CASSPSVQRGYGYTF. The CDR3 DNA is TGTGCCAGCAGCCCCTCCGTGCAGCGTGGGTATGGCTACACCTTC.

The V gene is TRBV6-2 or TRBV6-3, the J gene TRBJ1-5, with D possibly TRBD1 on 6 matching bases. The CDR3 spans 14 residues. The ends were cut back, 6 bases at V and 1 base at J, with 10 bases in the middle. The germline gives CDR1 MNHEY, CDR2 SVGEGT. CDR3 sequence: CASSSDRSNQPQHF. Here the CDR3 DNA reads TGTGCCAGCAGCTCCGACAGGAGCAATCAGCCCCAGCATTTT.

This clone has a single count. CDR3 DNA sequence: TGTGCAAGTCGCTTCCGGGACTTGCAATACGAGCAGTACGTC. This gives the protein CASRFRDLQYEQYV. The J gene is TRBJ2-7, the V gene TRBV12-2; the table's D call, TRBD2, has no DNA check behind it. TRBV12-2 constitutes a pseudogene. The length of the CDR3 is 14 residues.

The genes are TRBV2 and TRBJ1-4; no firm D call. V lost 4 bases and J 6 bases, leaving 15 bases between the germline ends. Germline values: CDR1 SNHLY, CDR2 FYNNEI. The CDR3 is made up of 15 amino acids. Here the CDR3 DNA reads TGTGCCAGCAGTGCAGAATCCGGGAGGGATGAAAAACTGTTTTTT. Its translation: CASSAESGRDEKLFF. The full variable domain, with the rest looked up from reference TRBV2 and TRBJ1-4, is EPEVTQTPSHQVTQMGQEVILRCVPISNHLYFYWYRQILGQKVEFLVSFYNNEISEKSEIFDDQFSVERPDGSNFTLKIRSTKLEDSAMYFCASSAESGRDEKLFFGSGTQLSVL.

The rearrangement joins TRBV6-2 or TRBV6-3 to TRBJ1-2; D may be TRBD1 (5 bases). Trimming removed 5 bases at V and 2 bases at J, with 9 bases between. Per germline, CDR1 MNHEY and CDR2 SVGEGT. The CDR3 sequence is 13 residues long. CDR3 sequence reads: CASSPDTNYGYTF. As DNA, the CDR3 is TGTGCCAGCAGTCCGGACACCAACTATGGCTACACCTTC.

This chain uses TRBV10-2 with TRBJ1-1; the D is unclear. V lost 9 bases, J lost 3 bases, and 26 bases lay in between. This CDR3 has 17 residues. Germline values: CDR1 WSHSY, CDR2 SAAADI. Here the CDR3 reads CASNSENEGFKDTEAFF. CDR3 coding DNA: TGCGCCAGTAATTCAGAAAACGAGGGCTTTAAGGACACTGAAGCTTTCTTT.

The V gene is TRBV3-1 (or the pseudogene TRBV3-2), the J gene TRBJ1-2; no reliable D call. The V gene lost 2 bases and the J gene lost 4 bases, with 8 bases spanning the gap. CDR3 length: 13 amino acids. Germline V gene lookup returns CDR1 LGHDT and CDR2 YNNKEL (reference sequence). The CDR3 reads CASSQLLSYGYTF. The DNA of the CDR3 is TGTGCCAGCAGCCAACTACTAAGCTATGGCTACACCTTC.

CDR3 in DNA: TGTGCCAGCAGTCGGAACCGACTAGCGGCTCAAGAGACCCAGTACTTC. Protein sequence: CASSRNRLAAQETQYF. The V and J genes are TRBV7-9 and TRBJ2-5, with 9 bases aligning to TRBD2. CDR3 length equals 16 residues. With V trimmed by 6 bases and J by 2 bases, 10 bases remained unmatched. Germline V CDR1 and CDR2: SEHNR, FQNEAQ (reference sequence).

This clone was recorded once. V usage is TRBV6-6 and J usage is TRBJ2-3; 13 positions match TRBD2. This CDR3 has 17 residues. Unmatched junction bases numbered 12, after V lost 6 bases and J lost 6 bases. Germline V lookup: CDR1 MNHNY, CDR2 SVGAGI (reference sequence). The CDR3 coding sequence is TGTGCCAGCAGCCGAGGGACTAGCGGGGACCTCAGGGATACGCAGTATTTT. This encodes CASSRGTSGDLRDTQYF.

The rearrangement links TRBV6-5 to TRBJ1-4; D remains unclear. The V gene lost 6 bases and the J gene lost 3 bases, with 5 bases spanning the gap. CDR1 is MNHEY and CDR2 is SVGAGI in the germline V gene. This CDR3 is built from 12 residues. This chain's CDR3 is CASRTANEKLFF. In nucleotides, the CDR3 is TGTGCCAGCAGAACAGCTAATGAAAAACTGTTTTTT.

The genes are TRBV28 and TRBJ2-2, with D tentatively TRBD2 (6 bases). Germline CDR1 reads MDHEN; CDR2 reads SYDVKM. V was shortened by 7 bases and J by 1 base, with 13 bases between the two germline ends. This CDR3 region has 15 residues. The CDR3 coding sequence is TGTGCCAGCAATGTAGGCGGGAAGAACACCGGGGAGCTGTTTTTT. Translation gives CASNVGGKNTGELFF.

This clone was recorded only once. V is TRBV11-2 and J is TRBJ2-5; a possible D gene is TRBD1 (5 bases). Trimming took off 5 bases at V and 3 bases at J, with 13 bases between the two ends. This CDR3 is built from 14 residues. CDR1 is SGHAT and CDR2 is FQNNGV in the germline V gene. The CDR3 DNA is TGTGCCAGCAGCCCTTATCAGGGTAAAGAGACCCAGTACTTC. Translation gives CASSPYQGKETQYF.

This chain links TRBV28 with TRBJ1-4; D ambiguous. Trimming removed 6 bases at V and 3 bases at J, with 8 bases between. Germline V gives CDR1 MDHEN, CDR2 SYDVKM. This CDR3 spans 13 amino acids. As DNA, the CDR3 is TGTGCCAGCAGCTCTCCAGCTAATGAAAAACTGTTTTTT. Protein product: CASSSPANEKLFF.

This chain joins TRBV20-1 and TRBJ1-5; no clear D gene. V was clipped by 3 bases and J by 1 base, with 19 bases between them. Germline-derived CDR1 and CDR2 are DFQATT and SNEGSKA (reference sequence). This CDR3 contains 17 residues. For the CDR3, the DNA is TGCAGTGCTAGTAAACCCCCTTTCACGGGAAGCAATCAGCCCCAGCATTTT. As protein: CSASKPPFTGSNQPQHF.

V usage is TRBV2 and J usage is TRBJ1-5; D remains unclear. V lost 2 bases and J 9 bases, leaving 14 bases between the germline ends. Germline assignment: CDR1 SNHLY and CDR2 FYNNEI. The CDR3 length is 14 residues. In DNA form, the CDR3 reads TGTGCCAGCAGTGAAAGACGGCCGGCGGGGCCCCAGCATTTT. Its protein is CASSERRPAGPQHF.

The V and J genes are TRBV11-3 and TRBJ2-5, with TRBD2 as a possible D gene (5 bases). Deletions cut 5 bases from V and 2 bases from J, with 15 bases between. Germline-derived CDR1 and CDR2 are SGHNT and YENEEA. There are 15 residues in the CDR3. CDR3 sequence: CASSPGNGFQETQYF. CDR3 in DNA: TGTGCCAGCAGCCCGGGGAACGGGTTTCAAGAGACCCAGTACTTC.

This clone was found once. The CDR3 loop is CATSERTGLTDTQYF. In DNA, the CDR3 is TGTGCCACCAGTGAGCGGACAGGGCTCACAGATACGCAGTATTTT. The chain links TRBV24-1 to TRBJ2-3, with 8 bases matching TRBD1. Trimming at V came to 4 bases and at J to 2 bases, leaving 4 bases not matched to a gene. Germline loops: CDR1 KGHDR, CDR2 SFDVKD. This CDR3 is built from 15 residues.